One sample yielded the 12 T cell receptor beta chains listed below, sequenced in a study of T-cell reconstitution after alpha-beta-depleted transplantation in children (TCRdb year 2016). The method was PCR. Sequencing was performed on an Illumina HiSeq 2500. To normalize quantification of the TCRbeta repertoire, the TCR libraries were built with molecular barcoding that relied on unique molecular identifiers. Using fastp trimming at Q25 and MiXCR clonotype assembly, TCRdb reanalyzed the public sequencing data and kept in-frame beta chains. Merged by CDR3 protein, the rows form single entries marked with the most common genes and DNA. The sample yields fewer than 550,000 distinct CDR3 sequences; over 9.5% were counted once. Together, the top ten hold approximately 14% of the sample. Interpreted using the paper, the treatment or condition label stands for: allogeneic hematopoietic cell transplantation with graft depleted of TCRalphabeta T cells and CD19 B cells.

This sample comprised PBMCs, mostly from graft donor cells, obtained 180 days after TCRalphabeta/CD19-depleted stem cell transplant. These receptors were collected from a female patient under 10 years old who had a stem cell transplant for aplastic anemia, so the T cells may come from the graft donor.

The chain has TRBV15 and TRBJ2-7; a possible D gene is TRBD2 (5 bases). CDR3 size: 15 residues. CDR1 LNHNV and CDR2 YYDKDF come from the germline V gene (reference sequence). V was pared by 3 bases and J by 0 bases, with 12 bases between. As DNA, the CDR3 is TGTGCCACCAGCAGGGATATACGGGACTCCTACGAGCAGTACTTC. As protein: CATSRDIRDSYEQYF.

This chain joins TRBV7-9 and TRBJ2-3, with 7 positions matching TRBD2. Germline V lookup: CDR1 SEHNR, CDR2 FQNEAQ (reference sequence). V was clipped by 4 bases and J by 7 bases; unmatched bases: 5. CDR3 length: 13 amino acids. CDR3: CASSWGGRNTQYF. The CDR3, as DNA: TGTGCCAGCAGCTGGGGGGGAAGAAATACGCAGTATTTT.

This clonotype appeared a few times. The chain combines TRBV5-1 with TRBJ2-3; 7 positions match TRBD2. Trimming took 2 bases from V and 1 from J; bases not matched to a gene: 1. CDR3 size: 14 residues. Germline CDR1 is SGHRS and CDR2 is YFSETQ. CDR3 protein: CASSFTSGTDTQYF. Written as DNA, the CDR3 is TGCGCCAGCAGCTTTACTAGCGGCACAGATACGCAGTATTTT. Full variable domain (remainder filled in from reference TRBV5-1 and TRBJ2-3): KAGVTQTPRYLIKTRGQQVTLSCSPISGHRSVSWYQQTPGQGLQFLFEYFSETQRNKGNFPGRFSGRQFSNSRSEMNVSTLELGDSALYLCASSFTSGTDTQYFGPGTRLTVL.

This clonotype was recorded at least ten times. V is TRBV4-3 and J is TRBJ2-5; 8 bases agree with TRBD1. Per the germline V gene, CDR1 is LGHNA and CDR2 is YSLEER. The CDR3 contains 14 residues. J was trimmed by 5 bases and V by 4 bases; bases with no gene match: 6. The CDR3 sequence: CASSRVDRAETQYF. The CDR3, as DNA: TGCGCCAGCAGCCGCGTGGACAGGGCTGAGACCCAGTACTTC.

The chain employs TRBV6-2 or TRBV6-3 and TRBJ2-7; TRBD1 matches 10 bases. Germline CDR1 MNHEY, CDR2 SVGEGT. The V gene end was trimmed by 2 bases and the J gene end by 2 bases; junction bases not matched to a gene: 12. The CDR3 totals 18 residues. The CDR3 nucleotides read TGTGCCAGCAGTTACGGCGACAGGGGGCCTAGCGGGCCCTACGAGCAGTACTTC. Translating gives CASSYGDRGPSGPYEQYF.

This clonotype appeared a few times. The V and J genes are TRBV10-3 and TRBJ1-2; a possible D gene is TRBD1 (6 bases). This CDR3 spans 15 amino acids. The germline gives CDR1 ENHRY, CDR2 SYGVKD. V gave up 8 bases and J gave up 4 bases, with 20 bases separating them. The CDR3 sequence is CAILRSGAASYGYTF. The CDR3, as DNA: TGTGCCATCTTGCGCTCGGGGGCAGCCTCCTATGGCTACACCTTC.

For this clonotype: A read error may account for a junction end that differs from germline. The chain joins TRBV3-1 to TRBJ2-5; 9 bases are a match to TRBD1. CDR3 size: 15 residues. Germline values: CDR1 LGHDT, CDR2 YNNKEL (reference sequence). This chain's CDR3 is CATSQAGTGRETQYF. The CDR3 DNA sequence: TGTGCCACCAGCCAAGCGGGGACAGGGAGAGAGACCCAGTACTTC.

In this sample, this clonotype turned up a few times. This chain uses TRBV7-9 with TRBJ2-7; tentative D call: TRBD2 (6 bases). The V gene lost 3 bases and the J gene lost 7 bases, with 19 bases spanning the gap. The CDR3 has 15 residues. CDR1 is SEHNR, CDR2 FQNEAQ, per germline (reference sequence). The CDR3 spells CASSLGGKGLWEQYV. The CDR3 region has the DNA TGTGCCAGCAGCTTGGGAGGAAAAGGGCTTTGGGAGCAGTACGTC.

The sample holds a few counts of this clonotype. The V and J genes are TRBV19 and TRBJ2-4, with D possibly TRBD1 on 5 matching bases. This CDR3 is 13 amino acids long. Trimming removed 3 bases from V and 6 bases from J, with 9 bases in between. Per the germline V gene, CDR1 is LNHDA and CDR2 is SQIVND (reference sequence). Here the CDR3 DNA reads TGTGCCAGTAGTATTCTCCAGGGAAACATTCAGTACTTC. Translating it yields CASSILQGNIQYF.

This clonotype turned up a few times. The chain uses TRBV7-2 and TRBJ2-2, with TRBD2 identical over 7 bases. Germline CDR1 SGHTA, CDR2 FQGNSA. The CDR3 is 16 amino acids. The V and J ends lost 1 base and 6 bases, in that order; junction bases with no gene match: 8. The CDR3 here is CASSLEPAGVAGELFF. The CDR3 DNA sequence: TGTGCCAGCAGCTTAGAACCGGCGGGAGTGGCCGGGGAGCTGTTTTTT.

The chain uses TRBV12-3 or TRBV12-4 and TRBJ2-5; D possibly corresponds to TRBD1 (6 bases). V lost 5 bases and J 5 bases, leaving 12 bases between the germline ends. The CDR3 covers 13 residues. The CDR3 bases are TGTGCCAGCAGTCGACAGGTCATTGAGACCCAGTACTTC. This sequence encodes CASSRQVIETQYF.

This clonotype was seen many times. In DNA form, the CDR3 reads TGCGCCAGCAGCTTGGCCACTAGCGGGAGCGAGCAGTACTTC. It is translated as CASSLATSGSEQYF. V usage is TRBV5-1 and J usage is TRBJ2-7; TRBD2 matches at 11 bases. The V segment lost 0 bases and the J segment 6 bases; nucleotides outside the gene matches: 2. Germline lookup yields CDR1 SGHRS and CDR2 YFSETQ. The CDR3 runs to 14 residues.